The rows below give T cell receptor beta chains drawn from one sample of a study of OX40 agonist ivuxolimab in advanced cancers. This table comes from immunoSEQ multiplex PCR, and its TCRdb copy is limited to in-frame clones, with some not included. Of tens of thousands of clones in the sample, 88% were seen once. Sequences were derived from CD4+ or CD8+ T cells sorted from blood, sampled in a trial of the OX40 agonist ivuxolimab. The receptors here all came from an adult with an advanced solid tumor such as melanoma, head and neck, liver or kidney cancer. CDR3s include the opening cysteine and the closing phenylalanine or tryptophan. The D gene is left open where the match is weak. Clone size is not always given. Where it is, it says once, few, many or a class for expanded clones.

TRBV7-9	NA	TRBJ1-2	TRBD1	CASSLGTGGPPNYGYTF	TGTGCCAGCAGCTTAGGTACAGGGGGCCCGCCGAACTATGGCTACACCTTC
TRBV19	NA	TRBJ2-1	TRBD2	CASSILGPSGVYNEQFF	TGTGCCAGTAGTATCCTCGGGCCTAGCGGGGTTTACAATGAGCAGTTCTTC
TRBV6-1	NA	TRBJ2-7	TRBD2	CASSERGYWVTSGTYEQYF	TGTGCCAGCAGTGAAAGGGGGTACTGGGTAACTAGCGGGACCTACGAGCAGTACTTC
TRBV6-5	NA	TRBJ2-5	TRBD1	CASSRTGWQETQYF	TGTGCCAGCAGTAGGACAGGGTGGCAAGAGACCCAGTACTTC
TRBV21-1	NA	TRBJ2-3	NA	CASSKVRLGAGFTDTQYF	TGTGCCAGCAGCAAAGTCCGGTTGGGGGCGGGCTTCACAGATACGCAGTATTTT
TRBV27	NA	TRBJ2-2	NA	CASSLGSYTGELFF	TGTGCCAGCAGTTTAGGCAGCTACACCGGGGAGCTGTTTTTT
TRBV7-9	NA	TRBJ2-3	NA	CASSPPRGRTDTQYF	TGTGCCAGCAGCCCCCCCAGGGGACGCACAGATACGCAGTATTTT
TRBV9	NA	TRBJ2-2	TRBD2	CASSGLAGATGELFF	TGTGCCAGCAGCGGACTAGCGGGAGCCACCGGGGAGCTGTTTTTT
TRBV7-6	once	TRBJ2-7	NA	CASSLSEPIVGGPPYEQYF	TGTGCCAGCAGCTTATCGGAACCTATCGTCGGGGGGCCCCCCTACGAGCAGTACTTC
TRBV28	once	TRBJ2-1	NA	CASKLFSGSPYNEQFF	TGTGCCAGTAAACTATTTTCGGGAAGTCCCTACAATGAGCAGTTCTTC
TRBV11-2	NA	TRBJ2-5	NA	CASSFGAAYETQYF	TGTGCCAGCAGCTTCGGGGCGGCTTACGAGACCCAGTACTTC
TRBV6-1	NA	TRBJ2-7	TRBD1	CASSVPEGAIEQYF	TGTGCCAGCAGTGTTCCAGAGGGGGCAATCGAGCAGTACTTC
TRBV16	NA	TRBJ2-7	TRBD1	CASSPSGTGGYEQYF	TGTGCCAGCAGCCCTTCGGGGACAGGGGGCTACGAGCAGTACTTC
TRBV27	once	TRBJ2-1	TRBD2	CASSTLAARIGHNEQFF	TGTGCCAGCAGTACGCTAGCGGCACGGATAGGACACAATGAGCAGTTCTTC
TRBV7-9	once	TRBJ2-3	NA	CASSLYPDQLSDTQYF	TGTGCCAGCAGCCTGTACCCGGACCAATTATCAGATACGCAGTATTTT
TRBV7-8	NA	TRBJ2-1	TRBD2	CASSSRLAGGMGNEQFF	TGTGCCAGCAGCTCGAGACTAGCGGGCGGGATGGGCAATGAGCAGTTCTTC
TRBV7-9	NA	TRBJ2-7	TRBD1	CASSLVRQGYYEQYF	TGTGCCAGCAGCTTAGTAAGACAGGGATACTACGAGCAGTACTTC
TRBV5-4	NA	TRBJ2-7	TRBD2	CASRPGTTSSYEQYF	TGTGCCAGCAGGCCCGGGACTACGAGCTCCTACGAGCAGTACTTC
TRBV9	NA	TRBJ2-1	TRBD2	CASSVAGLAGNEQFF	TGTGCCAGCAGCGTAGCGGGACTAGCGGGCAATGAGCAGTTCTTC
TRBV13	NA	TRBJ2-7	NA	CASSLQVSSPYEQYF	TGTGCCAGCAGCTTACAGGTCTCTAGTCCCTACGAGCAGTACTTC
TRBV19	few	TRBJ2-1	NA	CASSTERVRYNEQFF	TGTGCCAGTAGTACCGAGAGGGTAAGGTACAATGAGCAGTTCTTC
TRBV19	NA	TRBJ1-1	NA	CASSMGNRRGWTEAFF	TGTGCCAGTAGTATGGGAAACAGACGGGGTTGGACTGAAGCTTTCTTT
TRBV6-5	NA	TRBJ1-1	NA	CASSDPFETEAFF	TGTGCCAGCAGTGATCCGTTTGAAACTGAAGCTTTCTTT
TRBV28	NA	TRBJ1-5	NA	CASSSPGLGQPQHF	TGTGCCAGCAGTTCGCCTGGGTTAGGTCAGCCCCAGCATTTT
TRBV6-6	NA	TRBJ1-2	NA	CASSYEGLSGYTF	TGTGCCAGCAGTTACGAGGGTTTATCTGGCTACACCTTC
TRBV4-3	NA	TRBJ2-3	NA	CASSQEGVPESTDTQYF	TGCGCCAGCAGCCAAGAGGGGGTTCCCGAAAGCACAGATACGCAGTATTTT
TRBV7-6	NA	TRBJ2-1	NA	CASSLIRTPTYNEQFF	TGTGCCAGCAGCTTAATCAGGACTCCCACCTACAATGAGCAGTTCTTC
TRBV28	medium-sized	TRBJ1-2	TRBD1	CASIDRGQGYGYTF	TGTGCCAGCATAGACAGGGGGCAAGGCTATGGCTACACCTTC
TRBV4-3	NA	TRBJ2-7	NA	CASSPGGDEQYF	TGCGCCAGCAGCCCGGGCGGGGACGAGCAGTACTTC
TRBV6-5	once	TRBJ1-4	TRBD1	CASSYFQGEEKLFF	TGTGCCAGCAGTTACTTTCAGGGGGAGGAAAAACTGTTTTTT
TRBV19	NA	TRBJ2-1	NA	CASGRFLYNEQFF	TGTGCCAGCGGCAGATTCCTCTACAATGAGCAGTTCTTC
TRBV7-6	once	TRBJ1-2	NA	CASSARKTYGYTF	TGTGCCAGCAGCGCTCGAAAGACCTATGGCTACACCTTC
TRBV29-1	once	TRBJ2-7	TRBD2	CSVERAPGLAGIGPYEQYF	TGCAGCGTTGAAAGAGCCCCGGGACTAGCGGGAATCGGCCCATACGAGCAGTACTTC
TRBV14	NA	TRBJ2-5	TRBD2	CASSQDRDSGRPWETQYF	TGTGCCAGCAGCCAAGATCGCGATAGCGGGAGACCTTGGGAGACCCAGTACTTC
TRBV2	NA	TRBJ2-7	NA	CASSGGGQYF	TGTGCCAGCAGTGGAGGTGGCCAGTACTTC
TRBV19	NA	TRBJ1-1	TRBD1	CASSHPGTDMNTEAFF	TGTGCCAGTAGTCACCCCGGGACAGACATGAACACTGAAGCTTTCTTT
TRBV4-1	few	TRBJ2-1	NA	CASSQENPSVLNEQFF	TGCGCCAGCAGCCAAGAAAATCCTAGTGTTTTGAATGAGCAGTTCTTC
TRBV4-2	NA	TRBJ2-7	TRBD2	CASSQEVTSGFSSYEQYF	TGTGCCAGCAGCCAAGAAGTGACTAGCGGGTTTAGCTCCTACGAGCAGTACTTC
TRBV9	NA	TRBJ2-2	NA	CASSVGDTGELFF	TGTGCCAGCAGCGTCGGGGACACCGGGGAGCTGTTTTTT
TRBV10-3	NA	TRBJ1-1	NA	CAISESSGELTEAFF	TGTGCCATCAGTGAGTCGTCAGGGGAGTTGACTGAAGCTTTCTTT
TRBV28	NA	TRBJ2-7	NA	CASSLGGREQYF	TGTGCCAGCAGTTTAGGGGGGCGCGAGCAGTACTTC
TRBV28	NA	TRBJ1-1	TRBD1	CASSVRTGKSDTEAFF	TGTGCCAGCAGCGTACGGACAGGGAAAAGTGACACTGAAGCTTTCTTT
TRBV7-9	NA	TRBJ1-5	NA	CASSAGAQPQHF	TGTGCCAGCAGCGCTGGGGCCCAGCCCCAGCATTTT
TRBV10-3	NA	TRBJ2-1	NA	CAISDQDLGPNEQFF	TGTGCCATCAGTGACCAGGACTTGGGCCCCAATGAGCAGTTCTTC
TRBV9	NA	TRBJ2-6	NA	CASRQGRSGANVLTF	TGTGCCAGCAGACAAGGGCGCTCTGGGGCCAACGTCCTGACTTTC
TRBV27	NA	TRBJ1-4	TRBD1	CASSSGQGLWVEKLFF	TGTGCCAGCAGTTCCGGACAGGGATTGTGGGTTGAAAAACTGTTTTTT
TRBV29-1	NA	TRBJ2-1	NA	CSVEGGSYNEQFF	TGCAGCGTCGAGGGGGGATCCTACAATGAGCAGTTCTTC
TRBV27	NA	TRBJ1-5	NA	CASSPFVGSNQPQHF	TGTGCCAGCAGTCCCTTTGTGGGGAGCAATCAGCCCCAGCATTTT
TRBV11-1	NA	TRBJ2-5	NA	CASSQDETQYF	TGTGCCAGCAGCCAGGACGAGACCCAGTACTTC